Below, 9 T cell receptor beta chains from the same sample are listed, as sequenced in a study of T cell responses to AZD1222 COVID-19 vaccine. Sequenced by immunoSEQ multiplex PCR; TCRdb stores in-frame clones only, minus some. The sample yields about 160,000 clones, about 91% seen once. This sample comprised peripheral blood, obtained on day 0 of MenACWY control vaccination. The receptors here all came from an adult in good health.

The chain links TRBV12-3 or TRBV12-4 to TRBJ1-2; 9 bases line up with TRBD1. This CDR3 is 13 amino acids long. The junction had 4 bases not matched to a gene; V was cut back by 6 bases and J by 5 bases. The CDR3: CASRVGQGYGYTF. The CDR3 coding sequence is TGTGCCAGCAGGGTGGGACAGGGTTATGGCTACACCTTC.

This rearrangement joins TRBV11-3 to TRBJ2-1; 11 bases line up with TRBD2. The CDR3 runs to 17 residues. After removal of 5 bases from V and 3 bases from J, the junction contained 9 bases not matched to a gene. Looked up from germline, CDR1 is SGHNT and CDR2 is YENEEA. The CDR3 nucleotides read TGTGCCAGCAGCCTGGGACTAGCGGAACCAAGCTACAATGAGCAGTTCTTC. Its translation: CASSLGLAEPSYNEQFF.

The gene calls are TRBV29-1 and TRBJ1-1; TRBD1 matches 9 bases. Trimming cost V 7 bases and J 1 base; bases outside gene matches: 7. This CDR3 is built from 14 residues. Germline CDR1 SQVTM, CDR2 ANQGSEA. The CDR3 is CSAAGTGRNTEAFF. CDR3 DNA sequence: TGCAGCGCTGCGGGGACAGGGAGGAACACTGAAGCTTTCTTT. Full variable domain (outside the CDR3, taken from reference TRBV29-1 and TRBJ1-1): SAVISQKPSRDICQRGTSLTIQCQVDSQVTMMFWYRQQPGQSLTLIATANQGSEATYESGFVIDKFPISRPNLTFSTLTVSNMSPEDSSIYLCSAAGTGRNTEAFFGQGTRLTVV.

The chain carries TRBV9 and TRBJ2-6; maybe TRBD1 (5 bases). Per the germline V gene, CDR1 is SGDLS and CDR2 is YYNGEE. This CDR3 region has 17 residues. The germline V and J ends were trimmed by 0 bases and 2 bases, with 12 bases remaining between them. CDR3 loop: CASSVAPSTAGANVLTF. DNA for the CDR3: TGTGCCAGCAGCGTAGCCCCTTCGACAGCTGGGGCCAACGTCCTGACTTTC.

V is TRBV20-1 and J is TRBJ2-5; D call uncertain. The V end was cut by 5 bases, the J end by 4 bases, with 8 bases between. The germline gives CDR1 DFQATT, CDR2 SNEGSKA (reference sequence). The CDR3 spans 11 residues. CDR3 residues: CSALAGETQYF. In nucleotides, the CDR3 is TGCAGTGCTTTAGCCGGAGAGACCCAGTACTTC.

The chain has TRBV3-1 (or the pseudogene TRBV3-2) and TRBJ1-1; D is ambiguous. Germline assignment: CDR1 LGHDT and CDR2 YNNKEL (reference sequence). V shed 6 bases and J shed 7 bases, with 12 bases lying between them. The CDR3 runs to 12 residues. Here the CDR3 reads CASSLLADEAFF. The CDR3 DNA reads as TGTGCCAGCAGTCTCTTGGCGGATGAAGCTTTCTTT.

This chain uses TRBV7-3 with TRBJ2-3, with no clear D. Trimming pared 4 bases from V and 10 bases from J, leaving 18 bases between. This CDR3 region has 14 residues. Germline V gene lookup returns CDR1 SGHTA and CDR2 FQGTGA. The CDR3 sequence: CASSSGAPLVAQYF. The CDR3 bases are TGTGCCAGCAGCTCCGGAGCACCGTTAGTGGCGCAGTATTTT. Looking up the rest from reference TRBV7-3 and TRBJ2-3 gives the full variable domain: GAGVSQTPSNKVTEKGKYVELRCDPISGHTALYWYRQSLGQGPEFLIYFQGTGAADDSGLPNDRFFAVRPEGSVSTLKIQRTERGDSAVYLCASSSGAPLVAQYFGPGTRLTVL.

J is TRBJ2-7 and V is TRBV6-5, with D hard to call. The CDR3 totals 14 residues. With 5 bases removed from V and 4 bases from J, the gap between germline ends came to 15 bases. Germline-derived CDR1 and CDR2 are MNHEY and SVGAGI. CDR3 DNA sequence: TGTGCCAGCAGTCCCCGGCGGCTACCTTACGAGCAGTACTTC. Protein: CASSPRRLPYEQYF.

The chain uses TRBV11-2 and TRBJ1-1; D unclear. V lost 6 bases and J lost 4, with 9 bases in between. The V gene's germline CDR1 is SGHAT and CDR2 FQNNGV. CDR3 length equals 12 residues. CDR3 residues: CASRLGGTEAFF. The DNA for the CDR3 is TGTGCCAGCAGGCTAGGTGGCACTGAAGCTTTCTTT. The entire variable domain, with the rest obtained from reference TRBV11-2 and TRBJ1-1, is as follows: EAGVAQSPRYKIIEKRQSVAFWCNPISGHATLYWYQQILGQGPKLLIQFQNNGVVDDSQLPKDRFSAERLKGVDSTLKIQPAKLEDSAVYLCASRLGGTEAFFGQGTRLTVV.